One sample yielded the 32 T cell receptor beta chains listed below, sequenced in a study of blood T cell repertoires in COVID-19. Measured with immunoSEQ multiplex PCR; TCRdb has only the in-frame clones, and not every one. The table includes 250,000 or so clones, about 80% detected once. The sequencing input was PBMCs or T cells enriched from blood (not recorded which). The receptor set was obtained from a man aged 50 to 60 who had recovered from COVID-19.

The rearrangement links TRBV5-4 to TRBJ2-7; a weak D match, TRBD2 (6 bases). CDR3 length: 12 amino acids. V lost 2 bases and J 6 bases, leaving 9 bases between the germline ends. The germline gives CDR1 SGHNT, CDR2 YYREEE (reference sequence). CDR3 loop: CASSFGGSEQYF. DNA for the CDR3: TGTGCCAGCAGCTTTGGGGGGTCCGAGCAGTACTTC.

The chain uses TRBV7-2 and TRBJ2-3; tentative D call: TRBD2 (6 bases). This CDR3 has 15 amino acids. Per germline, CDR1 SGHTA and CDR2 FQGNSA. Between the trimmed V and J ends, which lost 5 bases and 2 bases, there was a span of 14 bases. CDR3 in amino acids: CASSQGPGDTDTQYF. The DNA of the CDR3 is TGTGCCAGCAGCCAGGGACCGGGAGACACAGATACGCAGTATTTT. The full variable domain, its missing parts supplied by reference TRBV7-2 and TRBJ2-3, is GAGVSQSPSNKVTEKGKDVELRCDPISGHTALYWYRQSLGQGLEFLIYFQGNSAPDKSGLPSDRFSAERTGGSVSTLTIQRTQQEDSAVYLCASSQGPGDTDTQYFGPGTRLTVL.

The genes are TRBV5-6 and TRBJ1-4, with 8 bases fitting TRBD1. J was trimmed by 9 bases and V by 4 bases; bases with no gene match: 11. CDR1 and CDR2 from the germline V gene are SGHDT and YYEEEE. The length of the CDR3 is 15 residues. Written as DNA, the CDR3 is TGTGCCAGCAGCGAACCGGGACAGGATGGTCAAAAACTGTTTTTT. Translating it yields CASSEPGQDGQKLFF. The entire variable domain, with the rest obtained from reference TRBV5-6 and TRBJ1-4, is as follows: DAGVTQSPTHLIKTRGQQVTLRCSPKSGHDTVSWYQQALGQGPQFIFQYYEEEERQRGNFPDRFSGHQFPNYSSELNVNALLLGDSALYLCASSEPGQDGQKLFFGSGTQLSVL.

V and J are TRBV2 and TRBJ2-7; 7 bases line up with TRBD1. CDR1 and CDR2 from the germline V gene are SNHLY and FYNNEI. With 11 bases clipped from V and 5 bases from J, the junction kept 12 bases outside the gene matches. The CDR3 spans 13 residues. In nucleotides, the CDR3 is TGTGCCGGTAACCCCCGACAGGGTGACGAGCAGTACTTC. The encoded protein is CAGNPRQGDEQYF.

This rearrangement joins TRBV5-6 to TRBJ1-2, with D hard to call. CDR3 size: 14 residues. The germline CDR1 and CDR2 sequences are SGHDT and YYEEEE. V lost 1 base to trimming and J lost 3 bases, with 10 bases between them. CDR3 bases: TGTGCCAGCAGCTTGTTGCGGGAATACTATGGCTACACCTTC. Protein sequence: CASSLLREYYGYTF.

V and J are TRBV19 and TRBJ2-7, with a tentative D call TRBD2 (5 bases). CDR3 size: 14 residues. Trimming stripped 5 bases from V and 2 bases from J, with 13 bases between. In germline, CDR1 is LNHDA, CDR2 SQIVND (reference sequence). The chain's CDR3 is CASSPEAGPYEQYF. The CDR3 nucleotides are TGTGCCAGTAGTCCGGAGGCGGGCCCCTACGAGCAGTACTTC.

This clone was seen a few times. The chain recombines TRBV10-3 with TRBJ1-2; 8 bases match TRBD1. V lost 7 bases, J lost 8 bases, and 9 bases stayed unmatched. CDR3 size: 13 residues. Germline V gene sequence: CDR1 ENHRY, CDR2 SYGVKD. The CDR3 reads CAITPDREQGYTF. The CDR3 coding sequence is TGTGCCATCACCCCGGACAGGGAACAAGGCTACACCTTC.

The CDR3, as DNA: TGTGCCAGTAACAGGGGGTATGGCTACACCTTC. Its protein is CASNRGYGYTF. This chain uses TRBV19 with TRBJ1-2; 8 bases are shared with TRBD1. The CDR3 has 11 amino acids. Per germline, CDR1 LNHDA and CDR2 SQIVND (reference sequence). Trimming removed 7 bases from V and 5 bases from J; junction bases left unmatched: 0.

The chain is built from TRBV5-4 and TRBJ1-2; D is undetermined. The V gene lost 2 bases and the J gene lost 4 bases, with 18 bases spanning the gap. This CDR3 region has 16 residues. The germline gives CDR1 SGHNT, CDR2 YYREEE (reference sequence). The CDR3 nucleotides are TGTGCCAGCAGCTTTGGCGGTCGAGACCTCGCCTATGGCTACACCTTC. Its protein is CASSFGGRDLAYGYTF.

The chain has TRBV14 and TRBJ2-3; 9 nucleotides line up with TRBD1. V lost 1 base and J lost 3; bases outside the gene matches: 11. Germline loops: CDR1 SGHDN, CDR2 FVKESK. This CDR3 is built from 18 residues. CDR3 amino acids: CASSQVRQGVHRTDTQYF. Written as DNA, the CDR3 is TGTGCCAGCAGCCAAGTGCGACAGGGGGTTCATAGGACAGATACGCAGTATTTT.

The chain recombines TRBV30 with TRBJ2-7; possibly TRBD1 for D (5 bases). The CDR3 extends over 11 amino acids. The germline CDR1 and CDR2 sequences are GTSNPN and SVGIG (reference sequence). Trimming left V 3 bases short and J 2 bases short, with 5 bases between. CDR3 loop: CAWRGPYEQYF. The CDR3 DNA reads as TGTGCCTGGAGGGGGCCCTACGAGCAGTACTTC.

The V call is TRBV27, the J call TRBJ2-3, with TRBD2 matching over 8 bases. The CDR3 extends over 15 amino acids. The J segment lost 2 bases and the V segment lost 3 bases, leaving 4 bases of the junction unmatched. Germline assignment: CDR1 MNHEY and CDR2 SMNVEV (reference sequence). The CDR3 loop is CASSFGGADTDTQYF. In nucleotides, the CDR3 is TGTGCCAGCAGTTTCGGGGGGGCAGACACAGATACGCAGTATTTT.

The chain combines TRBV5-1 with TRBJ2-7; the D gene is possibly TRBD1 (5 bases). Germline CDR1 and CDR2: SGHRS and YFSETQ. The CDR3 totals 13 residues. Trimming took off 0 bases at V and 6 bases at J, with 10 bases between the two ends. The CDR3 spells CASSLVREGEQYF. The CDR3 DNA sequence: TGCGCCAGCAGCTTGGTCAGGGAAGGCGAGCAGTACTTC. Full variable domain (missing parts from reference TRBV5-1 and TRBJ2-7): KAGVTQTPRYLIKTRGQQVTLSCSPISGHRSVSWYQQTPGQGLQFLFEYFSETQRNKGNFPGRFSGRQFSNSRSEMNVSTLELGDSALYLCASSLVREGEQYFGPGTRLTVT.

The rearrangement uses TRBV5-1 and TRBJ1-1; D perhaps matches TRBD1 (6 bases). Germline CDR1 SGHRS, CDR2 YFSETQ. Trimming left V 1 base short and J 5 bases short, with 12 bases between. CDR3 length: 14 residues. This chain's CDR3 is CASSLSGGQTEAFF. In DNA form, the CDR3 reads TGCGCCAGCAGCTTGTCGGGGGGCCAAACTGAAGCTTTCTTT. Filled out from reference TRBV5-1 and TRBJ1-1, the complete variable domain reads KAGVTQTPRYLIKTRGQQVTLSCSPISGHRSVSWYQQTPGQGLQFLFEYFSETQRNKGNFPGRFSGRQFSNSRSEMNVSTLELGDSALYLCASSLSGGQTEAFFGQGTRLTVV.

This chain connects TRBV2 to TRBJ1-6; 9 bases line up with TRBD1. The germline gives CDR1 SNHLY, CDR2 FYNNEI. There are 14 residues in the CDR3. V lost 6 bases, J lost 10 bases, and 7 bases stayed unmatched. CDR3 in DNA: TGTGCCAGCAGCAGCGACAGGGGGAGATCACCCCTCCACTTT. Its protein is CASSSDRGRSPLHF.

This clone appeared a few times. The chain joins TRBV4-3 to TRBJ1-1; D unresolved. CDR1 and CDR2 from the germline V gene are LGHNA and YSLEER. This CDR3 has 14 residues. With 0 bases removed from V and 0 bases from J, the gap between germline ends came to 5 bases. CDR3 DNA: TGCGCCAGCAGCCAAGATCGCGTGAACACTGAAGCTTTCTTT. Translated, it gives CASSQDRVNTEAFF.

V is TRBV19 and J is TRBJ1-2; tentative D call: TRBD1 (6 bases). Germline values: CDR1 LNHDA, CDR2 SQIVND (reference sequence). V shed 6 bases and J shed 7 bases, with 15 bases lying between them. The CDR3 totals 13 residues. This chain's CDR3 is CASSRTEASGYTF. The CDR3 bases are TGTGCCAGTAGCAGGACAGAAGCGTCTGGCTACACCTTC.

The CDR3 DNA sequence: TGTGCCAGCAGCTTAGTTCCGCGGGGGTCACGCGAGCAGTACTTC. Its translation is CASSLVPRGSREQYF. The V call is TRBV11-2, the J call TRBJ2-7, with TRBD2 matching 7 bases. Germline V gene sequence: CDR1 SGHAT, CDR2 FQNNGV. The V segment lost 1 base and the J segment 6 bases; nucleotides outside the gene matches: 9. The CDR3 spans 15 residues. The full variable domain, completed using reference TRBV11-2 and TRBJ2-7, is EAGVAQSPRYKIIEKRQSVAFWCNPISGHATLYWYQQILGQGPKLLIQFQNNGVVDDSQLPKDRFSAERLKGVDSTLKIQPAKLEDSAVYLCASSLVPRGSREQYFGPGTRLTVT.

This clone has just a few counts. The chain recombines TRBV30 with TRBJ2-5; 9 bases align to TRBD1. This CDR3 contains 14 residues. Looked up from germline, CDR1 is GTSNPN and CDR2 is SVGIG (reference sequence). Germline trimming cut 3 bases from V and 4 bases from J; bases unmatched to any gene: 6. CDR3 amino acids: CAWRGTGLGETQYF. CDR3 nucleotides: TGTGCCTGGAGGGGGACAGGGCTAGGAGAGACCCAGTACTTC.

This clone has a single count. The chain recombines TRBV19 with TRBJ1-3, with 7 bases fitting TRBD1. This CDR3 is 15 amino acids long. J was trimmed by 0 bases and V by 4 bases; bases with no gene match: 3. CDR1 LNHDA and CDR2 SQIVND come from the germline V gene (reference sequence). CDR3 DNA: TGTGCCAGTAGTACTGGGACAGCCTCTGGAAACACCATATATTTT. Its translation is CASSTGTASGNTIYF.

The rearrangement uses TRBV30 and TRBJ2-5; a possible D gene is TRBD1 (6 bases). The V end lost 3 bases, the J end lost 0 bases, and 14 bases lay between the germline ends. The CDR3 contains 15 residues. Germline V gene sequence: CDR1 GTSNPN, CDR2 SVGIG (reference sequence). As DNA, the CDR3 is TGTGCCTGGAGCGGACCAGGGGCGTACCAAGAGACCCAGTACTTC. Its protein product is CAWSGPGAYQETQYF.

This chain uses TRBV24-1 with TRBJ1-6, with 11 positions matching TRBD1. In germline, CDR1 is KGHDR, CDR2 SFDVKD. The trim removed 9 bases at V and 7 bases at J, leaving 16 bases unmatched. The CDR3 runs 18 residues. DNA for the CDR3: TGTGCCACCCTCCCTCGCTCGGACAGGGGGCAGTTGAATTCACCCCTCCACTTT. This gives the protein CATLPRSDRGQLNSPLHF.

This rearrangement joins TRBV6-5 to TRBJ2-5, with D perhaps TRBD1 (6 bases). The CDR3 consists of 15 residues. Germline-derived CDR1 and CDR2 are MNHEY and SVGAGI. Trimming stripped 4 bases from V and 4 bases from J, with 16 bases between. The CDR3 coding sequence is TGTGCCAGCAGTTTAACACAGGGTTGGGGAGAGACCCAGTACTTC. Translation gives CASSLTQGWGETQYF.

The genes are TRBV28 and TRBJ2-7; 12 nucleotides agree with TRBD2. V lost 8 bases and J lost 2; bases outside the gene matches: 10. Per germline, CDR1 MDHEN and CDR2 SYDVKM. This CDR3 contains 16 residues. In DNA form, the CDR3 reads TGTGCCAGCTGGGCTAGCGGGAGGGGAAGTACCTACGAGCAGTACTTC. Its protein product is CASWASGRGSTYEQYF.

This clone was observed once. This CDR3 reads CASSPPGLTYNEQFF. The CDR3 DNA reads TGTGCCAGCAGCCCCCCCGGACTCACGTACAATGAGCAGTTCTTC. This chain joins TRBV3-1 (or the pseudogene TRBV3-2) and TRBJ2-1, with a tentative D call TRBD2 (5 bases). This CDR3 is built from 15 residues. Germline values: CDR1 LGHDT, CDR2 YNNKEL (reference sequence). V shed 4 bases and J shed 4 bases, with 14 bases lying between them.

The rearrangement links TRBV7-2 to TRBJ1-1; D gene uncertain. V was cut by 2 bases and J by 3 bases, with 7 bases left in between. The CDR3 is made up of 13 amino acids. CDR1 SGHTA and CDR2 FQGNSA come from the germline V gene. The CDR3 bases are TGTGCCAGCAGCTTAATATCGGACACTGAAGCTTTCTTT. This encodes CASSLISDTEAFF. The whole variable domain, remainder taken from reference TRBV7-2 and TRBJ1-1, is GAGVSQSPSNKVTEKGKDVELRCDPISGHTALYWYRQSLGQGLEFLIYFQGNSAPDKSGLPSDRFSAERTGGSVSTLTIQRTQQEDSAVYLCASSLISDTEAFFGQGTRLTVV.

Only one count was recorded for this clone. The chain recombines TRBV2 with TRBJ2-7; 9 bases agree with TRBD2. The junction had 3 bases not matched to a gene; V was cut back by 3 bases and J by 3 bases. CDR3 size: 14 residues. Germline loops: CDR1 SNHLY, CDR2 FYNNEI. The DNA of the CDR3 is TGTGCCAGCAGTGATCGCGGGGGGGACTACGAGCAGTACTTC. Translation gives CASSDRGGDYEQYF.

This chain uses TRBV28 with TRBJ1-5; D might be TRBD1 (5 bases). The V end lost 5 bases, the J end lost 3 bases, and 14 bases lay between the germline ends. The V gene's germline CDR1 is MDHEN and CDR2 SYDVKM. CDR3 length: 15 residues. The CDR3 here is CASSTQQAFNQPQHF. The DNA of the CDR3 is TGTGCCAGCAGTACACAACAGGCCTTCAATCAGCCCCAGCATTTT.

The CDR3: CSVETLGTRRDYGYTF. CDR3 DNA: TGCAGCGTTGAAACCCTAGGAACAAGGAGAGACTATGGCTACACCTTC. The chain has TRBV29-1 and TRBJ1-2; D unresolved. The CDR3 is 16 residues long. Germline assignment: CDR1 SQVTM and CDR2 ANQGSEA. Trimming pared 2 bases from V and 3 bases from J, leaving 19 bases between.

The chain is built from TRBV27 and TRBJ1-5; 7 bases align to TRBD1. Germline loops: CDR1 MNHEY, CDR2 SMNVEV (reference sequence). The trim removed 2 bases at V and 5 bases at J, leaving 6 bases unmatched. The CDR3 runs to 15 residues. The CDR3 sequence is CASSLRPGGYQPQHF. The CDR3 DNA reads as TGTGCCAGCAGTTTACGGCCAGGGGGGTATCAGCCCCAGCATTTT.

This chain connects TRBV9 to TRBJ2-3; 14 nucleotides align to TRBD2. Trimming at V came to 0 bases and at J to 5 bases, leaving 8 bases not matched to a gene. The CDR3 loop spans 18 amino acids. The germline V gene has CDR1 SGDLS and CDR2 YYNGEE. CDR3 in amino acids: CASSVDGLAGGLQDTQYF. The CDR3 DNA reads TGTGCCAGCAGCGTAGACGGACTAGCGGGAGGTCTGCAAGATACGCAGTATTTT.

This chain links TRBV25-1 with TRBJ1-2, with D hard to call. The CDR3 spans 14 residues. V was clipped by 4 bases and J by 4 bases, with 13 bases between them. The V gene's germline CDR1 is MGHDK and CDR2 SYGVNS. DNA of the CDR3: TGTGCCAGCAGTGCCGCGGGGAGGGTCTATGGCTACACCTTC. Amino acid sequence: CASSAAGRVYGYTF.